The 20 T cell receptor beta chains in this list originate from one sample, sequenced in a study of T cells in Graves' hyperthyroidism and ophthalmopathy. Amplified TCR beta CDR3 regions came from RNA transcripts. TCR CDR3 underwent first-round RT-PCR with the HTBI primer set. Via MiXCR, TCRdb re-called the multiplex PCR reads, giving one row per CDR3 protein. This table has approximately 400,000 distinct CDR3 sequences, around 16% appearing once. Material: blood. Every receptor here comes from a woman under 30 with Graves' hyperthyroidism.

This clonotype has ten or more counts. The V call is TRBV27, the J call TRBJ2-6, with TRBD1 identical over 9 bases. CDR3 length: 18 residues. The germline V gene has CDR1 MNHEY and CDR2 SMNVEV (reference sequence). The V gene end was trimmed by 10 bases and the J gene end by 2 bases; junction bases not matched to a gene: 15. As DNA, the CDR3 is TGTGCCATCCATCCACCGGGACAGGGAGTTCCTGGGGCCAACGTCCTGACTTTC. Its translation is CAIHPPGQGVPGANVLTF. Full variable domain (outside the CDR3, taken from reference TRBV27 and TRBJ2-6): EAQVTQNPRYLITVTGKKLTVTCSQNMNHEYMSWYRQDPGLGLRQIYYSMNVEVTDKGDVPEGYKVSRKEKRNFPLILESPSPNQTSLYFCAIHPPGQGVPGANVLTFGAGSRLTVL.

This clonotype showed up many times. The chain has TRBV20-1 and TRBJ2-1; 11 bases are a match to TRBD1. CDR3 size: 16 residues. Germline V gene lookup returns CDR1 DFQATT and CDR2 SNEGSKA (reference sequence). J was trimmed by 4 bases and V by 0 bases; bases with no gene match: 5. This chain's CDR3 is CSARELGQGVYNEQFF. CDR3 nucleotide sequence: TGCAGTGCTAGAGAGCTGGGACAGGGGGTTTACAATGAGCAGTTCTTC.

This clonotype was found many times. CDR3 sequence: CASSYGTANSPLHF. In nucleotides, the CDR3 is TGTGCCAGCAGTTATGGGACAGCCAATTCACCCCTCCACTTT. This chain joins TRBV27 and TRBJ1-6, with 7 bases identical to TRBD1. Germline CDR1 and CDR2: MNHEY and SMNVEV (reference sequence). After removal of 4 bases from V and 7 bases from J, the junction contained 4 bases not matched to a gene. The CDR3 sequence is 14 residues long.

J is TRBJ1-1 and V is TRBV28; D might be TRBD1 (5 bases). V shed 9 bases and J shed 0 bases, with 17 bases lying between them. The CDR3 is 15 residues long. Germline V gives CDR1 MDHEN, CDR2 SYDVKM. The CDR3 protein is CASHRTGLMNTEAFF. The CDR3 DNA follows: TGTGCCAGTCACAGGACGGGACTCATGAACACTGAAGCTTTCTTT. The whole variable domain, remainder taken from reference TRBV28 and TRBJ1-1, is DVKVTQSSRYLVKRTGEKVFLECVQDMDHENMFWYRQDPGLGLRLIYFSYDVKMKEKGDIPEGYSVSREKKERFSLILESASTNQTSMYLCASHRTGLMNTEAFFGQGTRLTVV.

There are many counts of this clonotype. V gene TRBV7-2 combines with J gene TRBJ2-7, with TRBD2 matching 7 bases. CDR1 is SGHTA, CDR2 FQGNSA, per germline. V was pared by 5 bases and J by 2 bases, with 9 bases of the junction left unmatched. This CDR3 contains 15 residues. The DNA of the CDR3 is TGTGCCAGCAGCATCGAGGGAGGGCACACCTACGAGCAGTACTTC. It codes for CASSIEGGHTYEQYF.

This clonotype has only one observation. The CDR3 nucleotides are TGTGCCAGCAGCCAGGGGGGGGCCGGCAATGAGCAGTTCTTC. This sequence encodes CASSQGGAGNEQFF. V is TRBV14 and J is TRBJ2-1; tentatively, D is TRBD2 (7 bases). The CDR3 extends over 14 amino acids. CDR1 is SGHDN, CDR2 FVKESK, per germline. V was trimmed by 3 bases and J by 6 bases, leaving 12 bases between them.

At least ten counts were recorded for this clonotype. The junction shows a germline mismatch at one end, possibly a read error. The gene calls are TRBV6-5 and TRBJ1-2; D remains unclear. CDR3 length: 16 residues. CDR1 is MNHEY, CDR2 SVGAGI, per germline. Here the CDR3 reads CASSYGRLRDRYGYTF. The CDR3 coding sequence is TGTGCCAGCAGTTACGGGCGGTTGAGGGATCGATATGGCTACACCTTT.

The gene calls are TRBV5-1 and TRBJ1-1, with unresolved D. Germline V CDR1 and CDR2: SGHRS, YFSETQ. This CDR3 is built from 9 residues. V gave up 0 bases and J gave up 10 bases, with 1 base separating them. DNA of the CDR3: TGCGCCAGCAGCTTGGGAGCTTTCTTT. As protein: CASSLGAFF.

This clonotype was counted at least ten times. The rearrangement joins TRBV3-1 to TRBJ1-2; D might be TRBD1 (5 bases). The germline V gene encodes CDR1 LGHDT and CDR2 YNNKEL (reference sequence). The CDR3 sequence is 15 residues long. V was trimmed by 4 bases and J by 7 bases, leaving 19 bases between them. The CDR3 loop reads CASSPGVNLMGGYTF. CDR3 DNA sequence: TGTGCCAGCAGCCCGGGGGTCAACTTAATGGGTGGCTACACCTTC.

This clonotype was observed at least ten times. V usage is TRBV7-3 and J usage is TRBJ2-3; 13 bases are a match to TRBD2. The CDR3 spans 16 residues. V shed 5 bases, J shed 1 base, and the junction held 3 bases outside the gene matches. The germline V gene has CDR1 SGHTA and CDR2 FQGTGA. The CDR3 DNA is TGTGCCAGCAGCGGAGGGACTAGCGGGGGCACAGATACGCAGTATTTT. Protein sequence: CASSGGTSGGTDTQYF.

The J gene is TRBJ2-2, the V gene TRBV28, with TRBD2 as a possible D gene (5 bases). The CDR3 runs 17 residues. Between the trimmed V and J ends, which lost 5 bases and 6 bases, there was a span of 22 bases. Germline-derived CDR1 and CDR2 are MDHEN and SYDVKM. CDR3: CASSPFRTPGTAGELFF. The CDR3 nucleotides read TGTGCCAGCAGTCCCTTCCGAACACCGGGAACCGCCGGGGAGCTGTTTTTT.

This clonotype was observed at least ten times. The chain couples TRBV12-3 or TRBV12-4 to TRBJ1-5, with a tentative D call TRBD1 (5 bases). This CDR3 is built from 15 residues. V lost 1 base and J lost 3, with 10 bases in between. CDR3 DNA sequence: TGTGCCAGCAGTTTAGAGGGGAGTTCCAATCAGCCCCAGCATTTT. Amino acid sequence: CASSLEGSSNQPQHF.

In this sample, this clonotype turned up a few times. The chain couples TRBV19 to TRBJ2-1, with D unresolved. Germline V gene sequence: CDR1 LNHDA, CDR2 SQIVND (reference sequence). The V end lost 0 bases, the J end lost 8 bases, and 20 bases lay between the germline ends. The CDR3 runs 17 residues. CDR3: CASSIERVQELYDEQFF. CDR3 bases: TGTGCCAGTAGTATAGAAAGGGTCCAGGAACTCTATGATGAGCAGTTCTTC.

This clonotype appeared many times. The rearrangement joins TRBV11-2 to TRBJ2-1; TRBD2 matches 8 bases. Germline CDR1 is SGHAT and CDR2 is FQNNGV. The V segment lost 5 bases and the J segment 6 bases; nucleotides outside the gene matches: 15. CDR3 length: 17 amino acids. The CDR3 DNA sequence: TGTGCCAGCAGCCGGCGTCTCCGGGGGGGCGGCTTCAATGAGCAGTTCTTC. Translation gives CASSRRLRGGGFNEQFF.

CDR3 protein: CASSFTGTGGANTQYF. In DNA, the CDR3 is TGTGCCAGCAGTTTCACCGGGACAGGGGGCGCAAATACGCAGTATTTT. The gene calls are TRBV6-5 and TRBJ2-3; 12 bases are shared with TRBD1. Unmatched junction bases numbered 9, after V lost 4 bases and J lost 7 bases. CDR1 and CDR2 from the germline V gene are MNHEY and SVGAGI. The CDR3 runs to 16 residues.

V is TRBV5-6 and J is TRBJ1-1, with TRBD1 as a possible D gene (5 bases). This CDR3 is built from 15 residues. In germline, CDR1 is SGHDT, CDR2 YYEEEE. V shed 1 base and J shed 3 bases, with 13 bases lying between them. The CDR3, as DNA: TGTGCCAGCAGCTTGAGTTGGGACCGGGACACTGAAGCTTTCTTT. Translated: CASSLSWDRDTEAFF.

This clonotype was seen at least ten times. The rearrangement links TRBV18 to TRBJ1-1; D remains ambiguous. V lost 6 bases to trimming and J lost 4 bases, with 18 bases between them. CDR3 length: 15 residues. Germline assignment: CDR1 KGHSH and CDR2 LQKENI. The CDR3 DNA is TGTGCCAGCTCCCTTGTAGCTGTCGGGCCCACTGAAGCTTTCTTT. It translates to CASSLVAVGPTEAFF.

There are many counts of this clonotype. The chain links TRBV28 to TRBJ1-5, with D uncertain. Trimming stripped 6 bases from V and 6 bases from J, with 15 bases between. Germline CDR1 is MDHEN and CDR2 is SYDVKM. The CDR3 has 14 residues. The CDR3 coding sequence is TGTGCCAGCAGGATGGGGAGGGATAGTCAGCCCCAGCATTTT. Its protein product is CASRMGRDSQPQHF. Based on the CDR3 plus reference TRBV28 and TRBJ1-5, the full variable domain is DVKVTQSSRYLVKRTGEKVFLECVQDMDHENMFWYRQDPGLGLRLIYFSYDVKMKEKGDIPEGYSVSREKKERFSLILESASTNQTSMYLCASRMGRDSQPQHFGDGTRLSIL.

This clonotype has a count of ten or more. The CDR3 sequence: CASGLVRLNTEAFF. The CDR3 DNA follows: TGTGCTAGTGGTTTGGTAAGACTTAACACTGAAGCTTTCTTT. The chain is built from TRBV12-5 and TRBJ1-1, with D unresolved. The germline CDR1 and CDR2 sequences are LGHNT and FRNRAP. Trimming removed 0 bases from V and 2 bases from J, with 7 bases in between. This CDR3 spans 14 amino acids.

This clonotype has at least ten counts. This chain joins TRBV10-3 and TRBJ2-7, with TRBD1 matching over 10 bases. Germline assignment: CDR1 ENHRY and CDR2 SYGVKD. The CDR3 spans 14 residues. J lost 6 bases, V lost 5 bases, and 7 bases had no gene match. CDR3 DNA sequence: TGTGCCATCAGTAGACAGGGGGCTAGTGGCGAGCAGTACTTC. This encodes CAISRQGASGEQYF.